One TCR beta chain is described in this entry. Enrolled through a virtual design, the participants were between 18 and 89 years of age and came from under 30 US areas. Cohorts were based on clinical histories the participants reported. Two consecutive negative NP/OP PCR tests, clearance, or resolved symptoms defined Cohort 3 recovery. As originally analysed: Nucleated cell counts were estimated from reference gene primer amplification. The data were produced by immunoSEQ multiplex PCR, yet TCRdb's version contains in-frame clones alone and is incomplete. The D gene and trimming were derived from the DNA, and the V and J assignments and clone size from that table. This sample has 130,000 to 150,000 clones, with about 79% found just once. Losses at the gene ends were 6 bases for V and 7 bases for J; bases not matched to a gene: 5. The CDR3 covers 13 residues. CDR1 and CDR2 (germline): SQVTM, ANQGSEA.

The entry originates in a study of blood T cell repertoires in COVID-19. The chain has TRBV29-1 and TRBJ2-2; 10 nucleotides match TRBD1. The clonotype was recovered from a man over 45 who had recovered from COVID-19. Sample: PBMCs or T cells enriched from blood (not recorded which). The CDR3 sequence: CSVRQGAGGELFF. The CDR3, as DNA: TGCAGCGTGAGACAGGGGGCGGGCGGGGAGCTGTTTTTT.